The clone carrying this T cell receptor beta chain came up a few times. Its specificity is not known. The data were obtained in a study of cytomegalovirus exposure and HLA in healthy donors. Overall study findings and caveats: An assumption of roughly uniform sequencing depth across donors underlay the presence/absence analyses. A prior analysis recorded that most TCR beta V segments were productive about 87% or about 30% of the time.

Regarding donors, all were healthy bone marrow donors. Both 60 Vbeta primers and 13 Jbeta primers went into the PCR. In the authors' methods: Approximately 12 million of some 80 million unique TCR beta chains were shared, per a later count. Clones were sequenced by immunoSEQ multiplex PCR, and TCRdb holds only the in-frame ones, with some missing. The V and J calls and clone size were taken over from that table, and D and trimming were inferred from the DNA. The top ten hold roughly 1.4% of the sample, which has some 150,000 clones, 75% to 90% seen once. Trimming removed 4 bases from V and 2 bases from J; junction bases left unmatched: 11. In germline, CDR1 is SGDLS, CDR2 YYNGEE. The CDR3 contains 17 residues.

V and J are TRBV9 and TRBJ2-2; 7 bases match TRBD1. This clonotype was obtained from a man aged 35 to 55 in good health and CMV-seronegative. The sequencing sample was made of PBMCs. In DNA form, the CDR3 reads TGTGCCAGCAGCCTTCCCCGGACAGGTGATAACACCGGGGAGCTGTTTTTT. Translated, it gives CASSLPRTGDNTGELFF.